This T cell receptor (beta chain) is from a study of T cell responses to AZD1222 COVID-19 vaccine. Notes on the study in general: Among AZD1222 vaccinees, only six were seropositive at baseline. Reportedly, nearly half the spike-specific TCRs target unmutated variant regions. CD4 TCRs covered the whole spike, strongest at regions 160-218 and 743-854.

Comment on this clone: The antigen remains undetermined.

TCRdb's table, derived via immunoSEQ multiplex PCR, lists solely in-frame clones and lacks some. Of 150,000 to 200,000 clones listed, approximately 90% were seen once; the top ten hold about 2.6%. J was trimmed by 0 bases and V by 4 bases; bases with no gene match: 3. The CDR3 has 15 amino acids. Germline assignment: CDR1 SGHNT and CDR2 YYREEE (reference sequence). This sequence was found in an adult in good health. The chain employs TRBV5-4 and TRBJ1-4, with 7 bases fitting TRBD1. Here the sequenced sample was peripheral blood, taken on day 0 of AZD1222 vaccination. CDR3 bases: TGTGCCAGCAGCAACCAGGGGGCAACTAATGAAAAACTGTTTTTT. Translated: CASSNQGATNEKLFF.